This T cell receptor beta chain was documented in a study of cytomegalovirus exposure and HLA in healthy donors. Study summary: Findings of an earlier analysis included more than 90 million unique TCR beta sequences from roughly 180 million T cells. Study-level points and caveats: Three CMV-associated chains were confirmed in vitro to be specific for CMV antigens.

This clone has a handful of counts. Its matching antigen is unknown. The CDR3 extends over 15 amino acids. Trimming shortened V by 2 bases and J by 1 base, and 12 bases separated the two germline ends. Germline CDR1 reads SGHTA; CDR2 reads FQGNSA. PCR was performed using 60 Vbeta and 13 Jbeta primers. Method: immunoSEQ multiplex PCR; TCRdb's copy keeps in-frame clones and lacks some. This repertoire shows approximately 140,000 clones, around 60% found once; its top ten account for around 7.1%. Sequencing was carried out using PBMCs. The TCR was taken from a woman aged 60-70 years in good health and CMV-seropositive. J is TRBJ2-7 and V is TRBV7-2; tentatively, D is TRBD2 (7 bases). The CDR3 reads CASSLSRGGSYEQYF. The CDR3 nucleotides read TGTGCCAGCAGCTTATCCAGGGGAGGGTCCTACGAGCAGTACTTC.